The subject of this entry is one TCR beta chain. Antigen unknown. This sample is drawn from a study of breast tumors, draining lymph nodes, adjacent tissues. TCRdb re-derived calls from the multiplex PCR reads in MiXCR, one entry per CDR3 protein. The sample lists tens of thousands of distinct CDR3 sequences; less than 60% were seen once. The CDR3 is 13 amino acids. With 2 bases clipped from V and 10 bases from J, the junction kept 6 bases outside the gene matches. CDR1 and CDR2 (germline): SGHRS, YFSETQ. Study-wide results and limits: Luminal-like breast cancer showed significantly greater tumor-nontumor repertoire similarity than basal-like breast cancer did. Tumor TCR diversity was below lymph nodes but above nontumor tissue.

The chain links TRBV5-1 to TRBJ2-1, with 7 bases that match TRBD2. This receptor was identified in a female donor with breast cancer. Some clones in this sample may be carry-over from other donors' samples. Sample: breast tumor tissue. The CDR3 DNA follows: TGCGCCAGCAGCTTTGGACTAGATGACGAGCAGTTCTTC. Translation: CASSFGLDDEQFF.